The 32 T cell receptor beta chains below come from one sample, sequenced in a study of human T cells and chemical hapten exposure. Time point here: patch test 1, 2 weeks after DPC sensitization. Indicated treatment: therapeutic diphenylcyclopropenone sensitization with weekly scalp DPC. Each CDR3 protein gets one entry after TCRdb re-called the RACE reads with MiXCR. This sample has around 300,000 distinct CDR3 sequences, with around 7% found just once. Sequencing was performed on whole blood, taken in connection with sensitization to the hapten diphenylcyclopropenone (DPC). These receptors were collected from a woman between 18 and 29 years old with alopecia areata. Some clones in this sample may be carry-over from other donors' samples.

This clonotype occurred a few times. The V call is TRBV12-3 or TRBV12-4, the J call TRBJ1-1; tentatively, D is TRBD1 (5 bases). Trimming took off 3 bases at V and 1 base at J, with 9 bases between the two ends. The CDR3 runs 14 residues. CDR3 bases: TGTGCCAGCAGTTTGGGACGGCGGAACACTGAAGCTTTCTTT. Protein product: CASSLGRRNTEAFF.

This clonotype appeared a few times. The chain combines TRBV20-1 with TRBJ2-3, with a weak D call TRBD1 (7 bases). Germline V gives CDR1 DFQATT, CDR2 SNEGSKA (reference sequence). The CDR3 sequence is 18 residues long. Trimming took off 3 bases at V and 1 base at J, with 23 bases between the two ends. CDR3 sequence: CSARTTAGTGQGTDTQYF. The CDR3 DNA follows: TGCAGTGCTAGGACCACCGCGGGGACCGGACAGGGCACAGATACGCAGTATTTT.

The chain employs TRBV29-1 and TRBJ1-2; D not certain. With 5 bases removed from V and 7 bases from J, the gap between germline ends came to 8 bases. CDR1 and CDR2 (germline): SQVTM, ANQGSEA. This CDR3 is built from 10 residues. CDR3 sequence (DNA): TGCAGCGTTTTCCAAAGTGGCTACACCTTC. It codes for CSVFQSGYTF.

This clonotype appeared a few times. The V and J genes are TRBV2 and TRBJ2-3; a possible D gene is TRBD2 (5 bases). V lost 1 base and J lost 2, with 7 bases in between. The CDR3 length is 14 residues. Looked up from germline, CDR1 is SNHLY and CDR2 is FYNNEI. CDR3: CASSEGLPTDTQYF. CDR3 nucleotides: TGTGCCAGCAGTGAAGGACTACCCACAGATACGCAGTATTTT.

A few counts support this clonotype. The chain employs TRBV20-1 and TRBJ1-1; 9 positions agree with TRBD1. The CDR3 runs 14 residues. Germline V gives CDR1 DFQATT, CDR2 SNEGSKA (reference sequence). With V trimmed by 0 bases and J by 11 bases, 10 bases remained unmatched. The CDR3 coding sequence is TGCAGTGCTAGAGATCACAGGGGGCCGGCGTGGGCTTTCTTT. This encodes CSARDHRGPAWAFF.

This clonotype appeared many times. The V and J genes are TRBV3-1 and TRBJ2-7, with D perhaps being TRBD1 or TRBD2 (5 bases each). The germline V gene has CDR1 LGHDT and CDR2 YNNKEL (reference sequence). The CDR3 length is 13 residues. V dropped 4 bases and J dropped 6 bases, with 13 bases sitting between them. CDR3 coding DNA: TGTGCCAGCAGCCGAGGGGCGACGAGCGAGCAGTACTTC. Translated: CASSRGATSEQYF.

This clonotype was seen ten or more times. This chain connects TRBV7-2 to TRBJ2-1; tentatively, D is TRBD2 (6 bases). V was pared by 1 base and J by 4 bases, with 14 bases between. CDR1 and CDR2 from the germline V gene are SGHTA and FQGNSA. The CDR3 contains 16 residues. The CDR3 nucleotides read TGTGCCAGCAGCTTAGTGGAGGGAGGTCAGTACAATGAGCAGTTCTTC. This sequence encodes CASSLVEGGQYNEQFF.

This clonotype was picked up many times. This chain links TRBV10-3 with TRBJ1-1, with 8 positions matching TRBD1. From germline, CDR1 is ENHRY and CDR2 SYGVKD. There are 13 residues in the CDR3. After removal of 5 bases from V and 5 bases from J, the junction contained 4 bases not matched to a gene. The CDR3 reads CAISRRGQTEAFF. CDR3 bases: TGTGCCATCAGTCGCAGGGGGCAAACTGAAGCTTTCTTT.

This clonotype has at least ten counts. The chain carries TRBV28 and TRBJ2-6, with D unresolved. The CDR3 spans 15 residues. Trimming stripped 6 bases from V and 0 bases from J, with 9 bases between. CDR1 and CDR2 (germline): MDHEN, SYDVKM. The CDR3 DNA reads TGTGCCAGCAGCCCTGGTAGCTCTGGGGCCAACGTCCTGACTTTC. This codes for CASSPGSSGANVLTF.

This clonotype was detected only a few times. One junction end disagrees with the germline gene, perhaps due to a read error. The V and J genes are TRBV4-2 and TRBJ2-3; tentatively, D is TRBD1 (5 bases). This CDR3 contains 13 residues. Germline lookup yields CDR1 LGHNA and CDR2 YNFKEQ. CDR3 sequence reads: CASTQGAFGTQYF. The CDR3 bases are TGTGCCAGCACCCAAGGGGCATTTGGTACGCAGTATTTT.

This clonotype showed up just a few times. This sequence joins TRBV28 and TRBJ1-1; 7 bases match TRBD1. With V trimmed by 4 bases and J by 7 bases, 15 bases remained unmatched. This CDR3 is built from 16 residues. Germline V gene lookup returns CDR1 MDHEN and CDR2 SYDVKM. CDR3 in DNA: TGTGCCAGCAGTTCCCCAGGGGGAAACAGGAGGGGTGAAGCTTTCTTT. Protein product: CASSSPGGNRRGEAFF.

This clonotype came up many times. This chain joins TRBV6-4 and TRBJ2-3, with 8 bases matching TRBD1. The junction had 4 bases not matched to a gene; V was cut back by 5 bases and J by 0 bases. Germline-derived CDR1 and CDR2 are MRHNA and SNTAGT. The CDR3 is 15 amino acids. Written as DNA, the CDR3 is TGTGCCAGCAGTCTACAGGGGGATAGCACAGATACGCAGTATTTT. It specifies CASSLQGDSTDTQYF.

This sequence joins TRBV7-9 and TRBJ1-2; no clear D. CDR1 is SEHNR and CDR2 is FQNEAQ in the germline V gene (reference sequence). CDR3 length: 14 residues. Deletions cut 8 bases from V and 3 bases from J, with 16 bases between. The CDR3 spells CASARARADYGYTF. The CDR3 DNA follows: TGTGCCAGCGCTAGGGCCCGGGCCGACTATGGCTACACCTTC.

This clonotype was observed a few times. V gene TRBV20-1 combines with J gene TRBJ1-1; D ambiguous. Germline CDR1 reads DFQATT; CDR2 reads SNEGSKA (reference sequence). The CDR3 runs to 18 residues. Trimming removed 5 bases from V and 0 bases from J, with 25 bases in between. CDR3 DNA sequence: TGCAGTGCTGATCCACTATTCCGGGCCATTCTGCTGAACACTGAAGCTTTCTTT. Its protein is CSADPLFRAILLNTEAFF.

This clonotype turned up a few times. The V gene is TRBV20-1, the J gene TRBJ2-7, with 9 nucleotides matching TRBD1. The V and J ends lost 5 bases and 5 bases, in that order; junction bases with no gene match: 10. The length of the CDR3 is 14 residues. Looked up from germline, CDR1 is DFQATT and CDR2 is SNEGSKA (reference sequence). CDR3 amino acids: CSAATGGGLDEQYF. The CDR3 DNA reads TGCAGTGCTGCTACAGGGGGCGGCTTGGACGAGCAGTACTTC.

The chain's CDR3 is CASSSGGTRDSTTQYF. The CDR3 DNA reads as TGTGCCAGCAGTTCTGGGGGGACTAGAGATTCAACGACCCAGTACTTC. The chain employs TRBV12-3 or TRBV12-4 and TRBJ2-5, with 8 bases identical to TRBD2. J gave up 7 bases and V 4 bases, and 14 bases lay outside the gene matches. The CDR3 has 16 residues.

This clonotype was observed a handful of times. The chain employs TRBV7-2 and TRBJ2-3; 11 bases agree with TRBD2. This CDR3 contains 19 residues. Germline trimming cut 5 bases from V and 0 bases from J; bases unmatched to any gene: 13. In germline, CDR1 is SGHTA, CDR2 FQGNSA. CDR3 region: CASSRKSGTSGHSTDTQYF. CDR3 coding DNA: TGTGCCAGCAGCCGCAAATCCGGGACTAGCGGCCATAGCACAGATACGCAGTATTTT.

This clonotype was picked up one time. The gene calls are TRBV5-6 and TRBJ2-5; D remains ambiguous. V was cut by 1 base and J by 2 bases, with 9 bases left in between. In germline, CDR1 is SGHDT, CDR2 YYEEEE. The CDR3 sequence is 14 residues long. The CDR3 DNA reads TGTGCCAGCAGCTTGTCCAGGCTACAAGAGACCCAGTACTTC. Translating it yields CASSLSRLQETQYF.

This clonotype was seen a few times. V gene TRBV20-1 combines with J gene TRBJ2-1, with 7 positions matching TRBD1. V was pared by 6 bases and J by 6 bases, with 11 bases of the junction left unmatched. Germline CDR1 and CDR2: DFQATT and SNEGSKA (reference sequence). This CDR3 is 14 amino acids long. CDR3 in amino acids: CSAETGSVTNEQFF. DNA of the CDR3: TGCAGTGCCGAGACAGGGTCCGTCACCAATGAGCAGTTCTTC.

This clonotype was picked up a small number of times. The chain employs TRBV9 and TRBJ1-1; tentatively, D is TRBD1 (5 bases). The V end was cut by 4 bases, the J end by 11 bases, with 18 bases between. The CDR3 spans 13 residues. Looked up from germline, CDR1 is SGDLS and CDR2 is YYNGEE. The CDR3 DNA follows: TGTGCCAGCAGCCCCCCGGGGGGGGTCGAGGCTTTCTTT. It translates to CASSPPGGVEAFF.

There are many counts of this clonotype. The chain combines TRBV7-2 with TRBJ1-5; unclear D gene. V was shortened by 4 bases and J by 0 bases, with 13 bases between the two germline ends. This CDR3 has 16 amino acids. CDR1 and CDR2 (germline): SGHTA, FQGNSA. The CDR3 nucleotides are TGTGCCAGCAGCTCGAACTCGATGTATAGCAATCAGCCCCAGCATTTT. This translates into CASSSNSMYSNQPQHF.

The table lists this clonotype with a count of one. The V and J genes are TRBV20-1 and TRBJ1-5; D is ambiguous. V was cut by 4 bases and J by 3 bases, with 16 bases left in between. This CDR3 is built from 15 residues. CDR1 DFQATT and CDR2 SNEGSKA come from the germline V gene (reference sequence). CDR3 coding DNA: TGCAGTGCTACACGAGGTCGGGGAGACAATCAGCCCCAGCATTTT. Translated: CSATRGRGDNQPQHF.

The J gene is TRBJ2-5, the V gene TRBV5-1; D not certain. V lost 1 base, J lost 1 base, and 5 bases lay in between. The germline CDR1 and CDR2 sequences are SGHRS and YFSETQ. The CDR3 contains 13 residues. This CDR3 reads CASSLFAQETQYF. The CDR3 DNA sequence: TGCGCCAGCAGCTTGTTCGCCCAAGAGACCCAGTACTTC.

This clonotype was detected many times. The J gene is TRBJ2-3, the V gene TRBV5-1; no clear D gene. Germline CDR1 and CDR2: SGHRS and YFSETQ. This CDR3 spans 15 amino acids. V was cut by 0 bases and J by 3 bases, with 11 bases left in between. CDR3 region: CASSLATAYTDTQYF. DNA for the CDR3: TGCGCCAGCAGCTTGGCTACCGCCTATACAGATACGCAGTATTTT.

This clonotype was observed a few times. The V call is TRBV27, the J call TRBJ2-2; 7 bases map to TRBD1. Losses at the gene ends were 6 bases for V and 3 bases for J; bases not matched to a gene: 7. CDR1 is MNHEY, CDR2 SMNVEV, per germline (reference sequence). The CDR3 has 15 amino acids. The CDR3 loop is CASSRQGLDTGELFF. The DNA of the CDR3 is TGTGCCAGCAGCAGACAGGGTTTAGACACCGGGGAGCTGTTTTTT.

The chain employs TRBV6-2 or TRBV6-3 and TRBJ2-6; no clear D. This CDR3 comprises 16 residues. Germline V gives CDR1 MNHEY, CDR2 SVGEGT. The V end lost 3 bases, the J end lost 4 bases, and 13 bases lay between the germline ends. CDR3 bases: TGTGCCAGCAGTTATCCCGTGGCGTCCGGGGCCAACGTCCTGACTTTC. It translates to CASSYPVASGANVLTF.

The chain joins TRBV15 to TRBJ2-1; D gene uncertain. Trimming cost V 0 bases and J 9 bases, with 15 bases left between them. Germline CDR1 reads LNHNV; CDR2 reads YYDKDF (reference sequence). CDR3 length: 15 residues. Here the CDR3 DNA reads TGTGCCACCAGCAGAGATTCAGTCATACTTCCTGAGCAGTTCTTC. It is translated as CATSRDSVILPEQFF.

V gene TRBV27 combines with J gene TRBJ1-1, with no clear D. The CDR3 is 13 amino acids. Per the germline V gene, CDR1 is MNHEY and CDR2 is SMNVEV (reference sequence). V lost 3 bases to trimming and J lost 5 bases, with 10 bases between them. The CDR3 is CASSFGLFTEAFF. In DNA, the CDR3 is TGTGCCAGCAGTTTTGGGCTGTTTACTGAAGCTTTCTTT.

This clonotype was detected only a few times. The chain recombines TRBV6-6 with TRBJ2-5; 7 positions agree with TRBD2. The CDR3 is 15 residues long. The junction had 7 bases not matched to a gene; V was cut back by 5 bases and J by 1 base. Germline V gives CDR1 MNHNY, CDR2 SVGAGI (reference sequence). As DNA, the CDR3 is TGTGCCAGCAGTCCCCGAGCTAGCGGCCAAGAGACCCAGTACTTC. Protein sequence: CASSPRASGQETQYF.

This clonotype was recorded a few times. This sequence joins TRBV12-3 or TRBV12-4 and TRBJ2-5; weak D call: TRBD2 (7 bases). CDR3 length: 13 residues. The germline V and J ends were trimmed by 3 bases and 5 bases, with 10 bases remaining between them. The CDR3 DNA follows: TGTGCCAGCAGTTTCGCGGGGGCGGAGACCCAGTACTTC. Its translation is CASSFAGAETQYF.

This clonotype was detected a few times. V usage is TRBV4-1 and J usage is TRBJ2-7, with 7 bases matching TRBD1. The CDR3 consists of 15 residues. Germline CDR1 is MGHRA and CDR2 is YSYEKL. The trim removed 3 bases at V and 2 bases at J, leaving 7 bases unmatched. DNA of the CDR3: TGCGCCAGCAGCCAGTTGGAGACAGGGACCTACGAGCAGTACTTC. Protein: CASSQLETGTYEQYF.

This clonotype appeared a few times. The V gene is TRBV20-1, the J gene TRBJ2-7; 8 bases are a match to TRBD2. Germline V gene data show CDR1 as DFQATT and CDR2 as SNEGSKA (reference sequence). V lost 4 bases and J lost 7; bases outside the gene matches: 12. The CDR3 contains 14 residues. The CDR3 region is CSAKAGADSAEQYF. CDR3 in DNA: TGCAGTGCTAAAGCGGGGGCGGACTCTGCGGAGCAGTACTTC.